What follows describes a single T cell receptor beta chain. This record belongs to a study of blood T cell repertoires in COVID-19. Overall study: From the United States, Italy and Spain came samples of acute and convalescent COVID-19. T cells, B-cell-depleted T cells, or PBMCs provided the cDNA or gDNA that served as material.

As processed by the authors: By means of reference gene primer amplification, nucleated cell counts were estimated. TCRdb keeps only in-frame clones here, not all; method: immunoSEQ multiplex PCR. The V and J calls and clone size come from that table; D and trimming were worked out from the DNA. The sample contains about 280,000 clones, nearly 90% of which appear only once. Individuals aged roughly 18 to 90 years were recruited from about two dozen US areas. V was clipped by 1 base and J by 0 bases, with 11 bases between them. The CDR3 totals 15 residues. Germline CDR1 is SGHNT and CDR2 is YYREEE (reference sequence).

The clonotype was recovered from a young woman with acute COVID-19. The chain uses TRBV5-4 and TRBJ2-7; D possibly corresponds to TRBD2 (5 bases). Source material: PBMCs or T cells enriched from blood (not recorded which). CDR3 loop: CASSLWGRDSYEQYF. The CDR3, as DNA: TGTGCCAGCAGCTTGTGGGGTCGGGACTCCTACGAGCAGTACTTC. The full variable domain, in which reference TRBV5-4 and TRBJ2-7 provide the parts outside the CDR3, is ETGVTQSPTHLIKTRGQQVTLRCSSQSGHNTVSWYQQALGQGPQFIFQYYREEENGRGNFPPRFSGLQFPNYSSELNVNALELDDSALYLCASSLWGRDSYEQYFGPGTRLTVT.